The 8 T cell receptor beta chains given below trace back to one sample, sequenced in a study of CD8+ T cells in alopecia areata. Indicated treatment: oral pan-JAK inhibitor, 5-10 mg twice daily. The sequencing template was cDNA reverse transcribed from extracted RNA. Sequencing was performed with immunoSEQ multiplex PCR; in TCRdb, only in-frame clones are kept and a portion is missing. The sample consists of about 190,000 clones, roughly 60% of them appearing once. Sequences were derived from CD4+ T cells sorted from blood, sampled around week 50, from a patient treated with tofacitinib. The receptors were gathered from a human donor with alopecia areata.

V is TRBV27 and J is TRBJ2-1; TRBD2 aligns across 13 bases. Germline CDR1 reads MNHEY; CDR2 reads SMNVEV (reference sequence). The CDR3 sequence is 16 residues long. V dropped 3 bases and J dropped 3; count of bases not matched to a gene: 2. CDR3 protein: CASSFGLAGDYNEQFF. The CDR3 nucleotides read TGTGCCAGCAGTTTTGGACTAGCGGGGGACTACAATGAGCAGTTCTTC.

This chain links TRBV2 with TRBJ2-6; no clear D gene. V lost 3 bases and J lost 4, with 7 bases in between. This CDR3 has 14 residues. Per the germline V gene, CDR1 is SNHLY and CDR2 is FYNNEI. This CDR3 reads CASSETPGANVLTF. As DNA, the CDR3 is TGTGCCAGCAGTGAGACCCCCGGGGCCAACGTCCTGACTTTC. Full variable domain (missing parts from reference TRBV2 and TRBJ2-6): EPEVTQTPSHQVTQMGQEVILRCVPISNHLYFYWYRQILGQKVEFLVSFYNNEISEKSEIFDDQFSVERPDGSNFTLKIRSTKLEDSAMYFCASSETPGANVLTFGAGSRLTVL.

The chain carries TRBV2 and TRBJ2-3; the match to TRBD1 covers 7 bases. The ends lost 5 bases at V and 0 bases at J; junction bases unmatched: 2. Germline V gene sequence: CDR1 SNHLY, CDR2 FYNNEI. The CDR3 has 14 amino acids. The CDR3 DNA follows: TGTGCCAGCAGTCGGGGACAGAGCACAGATACGCAGTATTTT. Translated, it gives CASSRGQSTDTQYF.

CDR3 residues: CSADDRDEQYF. The CDR3 coding sequence is TGCAGTGCGGACGACAGGGACGAGCAGTACTTC. The chain is built from TRBV20-1 and TRBJ2-7; TRBD1 agrees at 7 bases. Germline CDR1 is DFQATT and CDR2 is SNEGSKA (reference sequence). The CDR3 loop spans 11 amino acids. Trimming cost V 6 bases and J 5 bases; bases outside gene matches: 4.

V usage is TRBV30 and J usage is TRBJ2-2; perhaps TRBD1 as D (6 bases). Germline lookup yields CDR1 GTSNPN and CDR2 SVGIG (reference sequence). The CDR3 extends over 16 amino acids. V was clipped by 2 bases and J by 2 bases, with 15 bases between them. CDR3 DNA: TGTGCCTGGAGTACTCGAAAACAGGGAAACACCGGGGAGCTGTTTTTT. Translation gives CAWSTRKQGNTGELFF. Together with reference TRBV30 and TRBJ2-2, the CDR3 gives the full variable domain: SQTIHQWPATLVQPVGSPLSLECTVEGTSNPNLYWYRQAAGRGLQLLFYSVGIGQISSEVPQNLSASRPQDRQFILSSKKLLLSDSGFYLCAWSTRKQGNTGELFFGEGSRLTVL.

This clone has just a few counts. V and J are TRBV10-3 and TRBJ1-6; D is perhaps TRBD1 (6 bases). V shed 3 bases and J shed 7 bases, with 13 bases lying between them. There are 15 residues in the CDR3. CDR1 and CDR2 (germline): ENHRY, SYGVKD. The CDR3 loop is CAISETGTTNSPLHF. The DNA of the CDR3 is TGTGCCATCAGTGAAACCGGGACAACGAATTCACCCCTCCACTTT.

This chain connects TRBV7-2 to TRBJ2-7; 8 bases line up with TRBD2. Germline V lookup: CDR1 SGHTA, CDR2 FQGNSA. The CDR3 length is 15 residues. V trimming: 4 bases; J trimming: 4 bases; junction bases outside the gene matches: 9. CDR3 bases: TGTGCCAGCAGCTCCGGGGGGGGCAGAACGTACGAGCAGTACTTC. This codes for CASSSGGGRTYEQYF.

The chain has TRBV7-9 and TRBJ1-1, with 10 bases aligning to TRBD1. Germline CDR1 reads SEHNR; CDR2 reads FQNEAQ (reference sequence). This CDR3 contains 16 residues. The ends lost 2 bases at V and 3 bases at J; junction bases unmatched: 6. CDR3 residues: CASSLRAGTGDTEAFF. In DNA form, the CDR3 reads TGTGCCAGCAGCTTAAGAGCCGGGACAGGGGACACTGAAGCTTTCTTT.